These T cell receptor beta chains were read from a single sample in a study of cytomegalovirus exposure and HLA in healthy donors. The protocol was immunoSEQ multiplex PCR, while the TCRdb copy is restricted to in-frame clones and leaves out a portion. The sample lists about 180,000 clones, about three quarters occurring once. The sequenced sample was PBMCs. The receptors originated from a man aged 18-30 years in good health and CMV-seronegative. The CDR3 runs from the conserved cysteine through the conserved F or W. D genes are given only for firm matches. Size is stated for part of the rows, as once, few or many counts, or as a class when the clone is expanded.

d_call	v_call	clone_size	j_call	cdr3_nt	cdr3_aa
.	TRBV7-2	.	TRBJ1-3	TGTGCCAGCAGCTCACGGGGGGGCTCTGGAAACACCATATATTTT	CASSSRGGSGNTIYF
TRBD2	TRBV11-2	few	TRBJ2-7	TGTGCCAGCAGCCCGACTAGCGGGGTCCCATCCTACGAGCAGTACTTC	CASSPTSGVPSYEQYF
.	TRBV7-2	.	TRBJ2-5	TGTGCCAGCAGCTTTGGACAGGGAGGGCAAGAGACCCAGTACTTC	CASSFGQGGQETQYF
TRBD2	TRBV6-1	.	TRBJ2-3	TGTGCCAGCAGTGCCCGGACCGGGACTAGCGGGAGTGGTACGCAGTATTTT	CASSARTGTSGSGTQYF
.	TRBV7-2	once	TRBJ2-4	TGTGCCAGCAGCTTTTCGGAGAACATTCAGTACTTC	CASSFSENIQYF
TRBD1	TRBV30	.	TRBJ1-6	TGTGCCTGGAGTACGAGCAGGGGGCATTCACCCCTCCACTTT	CAWSTSRGHSPLHF
.	TRBV18	.	TRBJ1-4	TGTGCCAGCTCACCCGGGACAAAGGAAAAACTGTTTTTT	CASSPGTKEKLFF
.	TRBV5-4	.	TRBJ1-6	TGTGCCAGCAGCTTGGCAGAAGTGAATTCACCCCTCCACTTT	CASSLAEVNSPLHF
.	TRBV11-1	.	TRBJ2-7	TGTGCCAGCAGTTTCAGGGTCGGGGAGCAGTACTTC	CASSFRVGEQYF
TRBD2	TRBV7-2	.	TRBJ2-5	TGTGCCAGCAGCTTGAAGGCGGGAGGCGGGGAGACCCAGTACTTC	CASSLKAGGGETQYF
TRBD2	TRBV6-1	.	TRBJ2-3	TGTGCCAGCTTCCCGGGCGGGGGGGGAGATACGCAGTATTTT	CASFPGGGGDTQYF
TRBD1	TRBV6-5	.	TRBJ2-2	TGTGCCAGCAGGATCGGACAGGGGTTCACCGGGGAGCTGTTTTTT	CASRIGQGFTGELFF
TRBD1	TRBV5-8	.	TRBJ1-1	TGTGCCAGCAGCCACGCCGGGACAGTGAACACTGAAGCTTTCTTT	CASSHAGTVNTEAFF
TRBD1	TRBV10-3	.	TRBJ1-2	TGTGCCATCAGGGGGGACAGGGTTGGCGGCTACACCTTC	CAIRGDRVGGYTF
.	TRBV7-9	.	TRBJ2-7	TGTGCCAGCAGCCCCCCGGGGAACCCCTACGAGCAGTACTTC	CASSPPGNPYEQYF
.	TRBV6-1	.	TRBJ1-5	TGTGCCAGCAAGCCTTCCAACCATCAGCCCCAGCATTTT	CASKPSNHQPQHF
TRBD1	TRBV18	.	TRBJ1-5	TGTGCCAGCTCACTACCTGGGACAGGGCTTCAGCCCCAGCATTTT	CASSLPGTGLQPQHF
.	TRBV4-3	many	TRBJ2-7	TGCGCCAGCAGCCCTGGGGGCACCTCCTACGAGCAGTACTTC	CASSPGGTSYEQYF
.	TRBV25-1	.	TRBJ2-2	TGTGCCAGCAGTGCCTGGACAGAGAACACCGGGGAGCTGTTTTTT	CASSAWTENTGELFF
TRBD1	TRBV5-1	.	TRBJ1-1	TGCGCCAGCAGCTCGGCGGTCGTGGGACAGGGTAACACTGAAGCTTTCTTT	CASSSAVVGQGNTEAFF
TRBD1	TRBV2	.	TRBJ2-3	TGTGCCAGCACCCAAGGGGGCACCCCGCGAGGAGATACGCAGTATTTT	CASTQGGTPRGDTQYF
.	TRBV7-2	few	TRBJ1-2	TGTGCCAGCAGCCCCCGGGGAGGGGGTCTTGGTGGCTACACCTTC	CASSPRGGGLGGYTF
.	TRBV29-1	.	TRBJ2-1	TGCAGCGCGCCGGGACTTTCCTACAATGAGCAGTTCTTC	CSAPGLSYNEQFF
TRBD2	TRBV11-2	.	TRBJ2-1	TGTGCCAGCAGCTTAGTAAGCGGGACCTACAATGAGCAGTTCTTC	CASSLVSGTYNEQFF
TRBD1	TRBV29-1	once	TRBJ1-1	TGCAGCATACACACGACAGGGTCGGGCACTGAAGCTTTCTTT	CSIHTTGSGTEAFF
.	TRBV29-1	.	TRBJ2-3	TGCAGCTCCCCGAGCAGCACAGATACGCAGTATTTT	CSSPSSTDTQYF
TRBD2	TRBV5-5	.	TRBJ2-1	TGTGCCAGCAGCTTAGGCTACGGGGGGGCCCGGCAGTTCTTC	CASSLGYGGARQFF
TRBD2	TRBV7-2	once	TRBJ2-4	TGTGCCAGCACCACGACTAGCGGGGAAGCCAAAAACATTCAGTACTTC	CASTTTSGEAKNIQYF
.	TRBV25-1	.	TRBJ1-2	TGTGCCAGCAGGCCTGCGGGGGAGCACGGCTACACCTTC	CASRPAGEHGYTF
.	TRBV2	.	TRBJ1-2	TGTGCCAGCAGTGAATGGGGGGTAGCTGGCTACACCTTC	CASSEWGVAGYTF